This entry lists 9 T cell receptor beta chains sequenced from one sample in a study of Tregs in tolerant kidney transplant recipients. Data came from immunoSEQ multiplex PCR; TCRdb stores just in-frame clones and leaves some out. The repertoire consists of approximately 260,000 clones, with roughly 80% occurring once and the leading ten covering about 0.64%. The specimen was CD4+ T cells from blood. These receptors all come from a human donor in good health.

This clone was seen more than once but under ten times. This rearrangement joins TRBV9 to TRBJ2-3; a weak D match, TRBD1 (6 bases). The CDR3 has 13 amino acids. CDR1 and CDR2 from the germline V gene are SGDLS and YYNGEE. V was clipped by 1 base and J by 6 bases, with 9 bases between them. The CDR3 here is CASSVLGGDTQYF. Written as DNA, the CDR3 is TGTGCCAGCAGCGTACTTGGGGGCGATACGCAGTATTTT.

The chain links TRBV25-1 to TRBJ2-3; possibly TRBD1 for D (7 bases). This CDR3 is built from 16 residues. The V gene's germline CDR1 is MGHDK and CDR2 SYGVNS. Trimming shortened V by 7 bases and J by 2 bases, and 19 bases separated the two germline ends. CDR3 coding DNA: TGTGCCAGCACAACCTTAACAGGGGACTTCACAGATACGCAGTATTTT. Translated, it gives CASTTLTGDFTDTQYF.

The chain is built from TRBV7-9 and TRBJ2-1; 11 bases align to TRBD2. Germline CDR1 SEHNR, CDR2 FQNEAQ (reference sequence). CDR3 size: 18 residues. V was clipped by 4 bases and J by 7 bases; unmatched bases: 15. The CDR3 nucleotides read TGTGCCAGCAGCTCAGGGACGGCCGGGACTAGCGGTTCTAATGAGCAGTTCTTC. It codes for CASSSGTAGTSGSNEQFF.

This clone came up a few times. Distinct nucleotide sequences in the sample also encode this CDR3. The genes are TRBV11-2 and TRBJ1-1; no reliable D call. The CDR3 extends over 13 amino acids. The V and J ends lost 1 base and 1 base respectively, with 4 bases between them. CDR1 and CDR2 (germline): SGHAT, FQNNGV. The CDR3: CASSLVGNTEAFF. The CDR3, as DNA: TGTGCCAGCAGCTTAGTCGGGAACACTGAAGCTTTCTTT.

The CDR3 coding sequence is TGTGCCAGCAGACTACCAGGAAACACTGAAGCTTTCTTT. Residues: CASRLPGNTEAFF. The chain recombines TRBV6-1 with TRBJ1-1; D is ambiguous. Trimming shortened V by 6 bases and J by 2 bases, and 10 bases separated the two germline ends. In germline, CDR1 is MNHNS, CDR2 SASEGT. The CDR3 sequence is 13 residues long.

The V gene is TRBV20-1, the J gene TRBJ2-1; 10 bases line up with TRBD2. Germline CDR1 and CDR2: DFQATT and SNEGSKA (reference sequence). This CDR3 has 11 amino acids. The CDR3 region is CSPSGSDEQFF. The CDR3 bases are TGCAGCCCTAGCGGGAGCGATGAGCAGTTCTTC.

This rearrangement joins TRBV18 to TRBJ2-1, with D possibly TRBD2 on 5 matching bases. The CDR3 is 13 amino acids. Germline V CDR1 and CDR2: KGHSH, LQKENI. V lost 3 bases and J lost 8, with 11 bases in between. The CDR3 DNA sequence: TGTGCCAGCTCACCTCTAGCAATCCATGAGCAGTTCTTC. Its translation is CASSPLAIHEQFF. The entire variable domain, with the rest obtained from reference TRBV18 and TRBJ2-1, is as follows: NAGVMQNPRHLVRRRGQEARLRCSPMKGHSHVYWYRQLPEEGLKFMVYLQKENIIDESGMPKERFSAEFPKEGPSILRIQQVVRGDSAAYFCASSPLAIHEQFFGPGTRLTVL.

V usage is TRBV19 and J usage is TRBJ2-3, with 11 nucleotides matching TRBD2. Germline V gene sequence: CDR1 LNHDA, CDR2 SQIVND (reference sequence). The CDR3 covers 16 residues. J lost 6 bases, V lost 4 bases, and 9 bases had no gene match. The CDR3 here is CASSTPVAGGLDTQYF. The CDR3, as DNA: TGTGCCAGTAGTACCCCCGTAGCGGGGGGGCTCGATACGCAGTATTTT.

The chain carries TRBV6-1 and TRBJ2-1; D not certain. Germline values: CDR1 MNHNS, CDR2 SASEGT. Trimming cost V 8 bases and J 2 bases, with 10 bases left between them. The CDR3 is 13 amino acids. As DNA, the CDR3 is TGTGCCAGCCGACAAGGAGCCTACAATGAGCAGTTCTTC. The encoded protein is CASRQGAYNEQFF.